This T cell receptor beta chain was sequenced in a study of cytomegalovirus exposure and HLA in healthy donors (dated by TCRdb to between 2016 and 2019). Some background on the complete study: An earlier analysis of approximately 640 of the donors reported 250 to 350 Gb of sequence data and some 120 million unique TCR beta sequences from about 200 million T cells. An early release covering 550 to 700 HLA-typed donors comprised about 310 gigabases of sequencing data and around 80 million unique TCR sequences. Of the roughly 410 genotyped donors, 75% to 85% were placed in the genetic ancestry cluster associated with self-reported Caucasian donors. The study was designed to test whether signatures of past pathogen exposure could be identified by cataloging public T cell receptors. The study profiled the T cell repertoires of about 640 subjects by immunosequencing and related them to cytomegalovirus serostatus. Along with the approximately 650-subject first cohort, a separate validation cohort of about 110 different subjects was used. High-throughput TCR immunosequencing, statistical association of individual TCRs with disease status, and machine learning were combined to predict cytomegalovirus infection status. A later analysis re-analyzed previously published TCR beta repertoires from 666 donors and added high-resolution HLA genotyping to study TCR occurrence patterns. The later analysis used no new phenotypic data to find candidate immune exposures, relying instead on TCR beta sequences and their occurrence across donors. An earlier analysis of approximately 500 of the donors applied high-throughput TCR beta sequencing to assess whether each TCR beta V gene segment acted as functional or pseudogenic. Donor age, sex, ethnicity and CMV serostatus were collected together with the repertoire data. Genome-wide SNP genotypes for about three fifths of the roughly 670 donors were used in a later genetic analysis, which treated that subset as a discovery cohort. All discovery cohort repertoires had been generated using a single sequencing platform. Class I and class II HLA loci were covered by the typing at four-digit resolution. Typing coverage differed by locus: A, B, C, DRB1 and DQB1 were typed in roughly 629-640 donors, DQA1 in approximately 520, DPA1 in 600 to 610, and DPB1 in just under 480. Because of strong linkage in the cohort, roughly 5 DR-DQ haplotypes were treated as single units for association and clustering. Across approximately 400 genotyped donors of the cohort, an average of roughly 250,000 unique TCR beta nucleotide sequences per donor were sequenced, and approximately 17% of those sequences were non-productive. Summary of the overall study and its limitations: The authors suggested that the approach could potentially be extended to other disease states and immunological phenotypes. While some public TCRs were present in many individuals, most TCR sequences turned up only very rarely across donors. Cytomegalovirus status was reported to be diagnosed by the classifier with high specificity and sensitivity in both the original and validation cohorts. A cluster of highly shared sequence variants was judged likely to represent a technical artifact of the sequencing pipeline. A further reported finding was that TCR beta sequences accurately predicted the HLA-A and HLA-B alleles for most subjects in the first cohort. Some IMGT-functional V segments, including TRBV6-2 and TRBV6-3, could not be told apart with the 87-base-pair reads, so those segments were excluded. In a later analysis, HLA-associated TCR beta chains were found to be more clonally expanded and to have lower generation probabilities than equally common non-associated chains. An association between a missense DCLRE1C variant and V-gene and J-gene trimming of TCR beta chains was found in a later genetic analysis and replicated in an independent cohort. Presence/absence analyses assumed roughly uniform sequencing depth across donors, an assumption that may not hold. Because counts were too low, around 17 rarely observed V segments, including chromosome 9 orphons, were left out of the earlier analysis of some 640 of the donors. In the study, 164 TCR beta chains were listed as associated with cytomegalovirus. According to a later analysis, most CMV-associated TCR beta chains appeared to be HLA-restricted, and the HLA associations seemed to be driven largely by CMV exposure. In a later genetic analysis, fewer N-insertions in productive TCRs were reported among donors in an Asian-associated ancestry cluster than the 666-donor mean. According to a later analysis, parvovirus B19, influenza, CMV and Epstein-Barr virus appeared linked to several top co-occurrence clusters. In a later analysis, TCR association rates were found to vary across HLA loci, with the most associated TCRs seen for DRB1 alleles and the fewest for HLA-C alleles. Broadly in line with IMGT annotations, most TCR beta V segments showed up in productive rearrangements about 90% or about 30% of the time in an earlier analysis of around 600 of the donors. For the cohort, immune exposure information was limited to CMV serostatus. In vitro tests confirmed that three of the cytomegalovirus-associated TCR beta chains recognize cytomegalovirus antigens. At a false discovery rate of 0.05, a later analysis linked some 18,000 TCR beta sequences to specific HLA alleles. Because HLA typing was missing for some donors at each locus, association tests included only the typed subset. This cohort had only TCR beta chains sequenced, and the lack of alpha or paired-chain data limited which features could be detected. When HLA alleles, especially DR and DQ, strongly co-occurred, TCR associations were difficult to assign to individual alleles. Linkage disequilibrium might explain the correlated functional status among segregating V segments, but an unknown experimental factor could not be excluded.

Libraries were constructed by the immunoSEQ multiplex PCR assay. The multiplex PCR relied on a mix of 60 forward primers for TCR Vbeta segments and 13 reverse primers for TCR Jbeta segments. The CDR3 region of rearranged TCR beta genes was amplified from genomic DNA by a multiplex PCR assay. On the Illumina HiSeq System, the amplified TCR beta libraries were sequenced as 87-base-pair reads. Per the original workflow: In a later analysis, 77 million or so unique TCR beta chains were counted across the roughly 700 repertoires, and roughly 11 million of these chains were shared by at least two donors. Raw reads were error-corrected and collapsed into unique sequences with a nearest-neighbor algorithm that merged closely related sequences to remove PCR and sequencing errors. Alignment of CDR3 sequences to IMGT reference sequences was used to assign V, D and J gene segments. For a sequence to be retained, a match of at least six nucleotides was required to both a V gene segment and a J gene segment. A rearrangement counted as productive if the CDR3 had no stop codons and remained in frame with V and J, and every other rearrangement counted as non-productive. Following IMGT convention, CDR3 was defined as the stretch from the second conserved V-encoded cysteine to the conserved J-encoded phenylalanine. In an earlier analysis of 550 to 650 of the donors, sequences lacking an unambiguous match to a single V gene segment were excluded. An earlier analysis of about 600 of the donors called V segments functional above 56.7% productive rearrangements and segregating when the between-donor standard deviation exceeded 5%. A statistical classification framework was built to diagnose cytomegalovirus status from the catalog of TCR beta chain sequences. In a later analysis, TCR nucleotide sequences were compared against IMGT/GENE-DB human TR gene sequences so that V and J genes could be assigned. The TCRdist pipeline was used in a later analysis to assign CDR3 sequences and most-parsimonious VDJ recombination scenarios. A later analysis defined each TCR beta chain by its CDR3 amino acid sequence plus V-gene family, and excluded reads lacking a unique V-gene family. To address suspected cross-contamination and a sequencing artifact, a later analysis removed around 600 highly shared, low-generation-probability nucleotide sequences. A later analysis calculated a clonal expansion index for each public chain from normalized within-repertoire ranks of inferred template counts. A later analysis computed generation probabilities with a VDJ recombination model fitted to out-of-frame rearrangements, and checked the results against IGoR. In a later analysis, TCR-TCR, TCR-HLA and TCR-CMV co-occurrence was scored with hypergeometric tests, and a repertoire-size bias correction was applied to TCR pairs. To estimate false discovery rates, a later analysis permuted the HLA or CMV assignments 20 times. In a later analysis, co-occurring TCRs were grouped with DBSCAN, and TCRdist sequence similarity was added when clustering was performed within HLA-allele-positive subsets. Co-occurrence clustering excluded repertoires with fewer than 30,000 or more than 120,000 public chains, plus five with anomalous nucleotide sharing. The source is immuneACCESS, and TCRdb retained only in-frame sequences with V and J called. Part of the clones is not carried over; for the studies checked, unresolved V genes explain less than half of this, and the remainder is unexplained. The V and J calls and clone size were taken over from that table, and D and trimming were inferred from the DNA. For this sample there are 58,000 or so clones; about 72% appear just once. Around a quarter of the sample is in the top ten clones.

The junction shows trimming of 4 bases on V and 8 bases on J, and the gene matches do not reach 8 bases of it. From its cysteine to its phenylalanine, the CDR3 spans 15 amino acids. Just the 45-base CDR3 DNA is kept, in frame starting at base 1. CDR1 and CDR2 were assigned from the germline V gene (reference sequence) as SGHNT and YYREEE. The cohort consisted of 650 to 850 healthy bone marrow donors. All cohort members were sampled while nominally healthy, although unrecorded immune exposures were likely present. The donor was CMV seropositive and belonged to the group of around 300 seropositive cohort members. A peripheral blood sample was provided by each donor, and peripheral blood mononuclear cells were used for TCR beta sequencing. Genomic DNA extraction from the blood cell samples was performed with the Qiagen DNeasy Blood Extraction Kit. On this clone: It has no known antigen specificity. No qualities accompany the bases; no much larger clone lies one base away.

The sequenced sample was PBMCs. The chain uses TRBV5-4 and TRBJ1-6; 8 central bases correspond to TRBD1. This TCR was sampled from a man aged 50-59 years in good health and CMV-seropositive. DNA sequence: TGTGCCAGCAGCCCGGGGACAGGCTCAGATTCACCCCTCCACTTT. Translated, it gives CASSPGTGSDSPLHF.